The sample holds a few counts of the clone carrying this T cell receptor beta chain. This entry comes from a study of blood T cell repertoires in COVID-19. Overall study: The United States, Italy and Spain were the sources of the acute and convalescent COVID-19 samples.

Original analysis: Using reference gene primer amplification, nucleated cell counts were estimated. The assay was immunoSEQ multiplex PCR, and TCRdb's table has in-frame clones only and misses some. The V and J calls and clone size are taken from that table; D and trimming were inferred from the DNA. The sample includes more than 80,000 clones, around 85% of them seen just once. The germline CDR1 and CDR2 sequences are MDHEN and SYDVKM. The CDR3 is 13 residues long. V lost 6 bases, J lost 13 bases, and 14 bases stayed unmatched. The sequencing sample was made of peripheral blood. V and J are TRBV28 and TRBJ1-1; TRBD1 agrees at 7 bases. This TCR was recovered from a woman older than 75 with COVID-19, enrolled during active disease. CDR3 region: CASRLVDRERGFF. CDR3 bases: TGTGCCAGCAGGCTCGTTGACAGGGAAAGGGGTTTCTTT.